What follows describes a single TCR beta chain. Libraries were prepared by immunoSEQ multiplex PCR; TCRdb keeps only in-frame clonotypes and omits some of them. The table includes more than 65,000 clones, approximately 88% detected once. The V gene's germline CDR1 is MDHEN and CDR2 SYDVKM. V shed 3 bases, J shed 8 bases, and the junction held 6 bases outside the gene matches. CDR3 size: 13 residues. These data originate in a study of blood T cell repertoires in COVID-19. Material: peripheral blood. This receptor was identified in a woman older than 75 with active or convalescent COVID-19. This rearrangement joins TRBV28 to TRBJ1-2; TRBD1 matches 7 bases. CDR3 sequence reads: CASSLYRGRGYTF. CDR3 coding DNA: TGTGCCAGCAGTTTGTACAGGGGACGGGGCTACACCTTC.